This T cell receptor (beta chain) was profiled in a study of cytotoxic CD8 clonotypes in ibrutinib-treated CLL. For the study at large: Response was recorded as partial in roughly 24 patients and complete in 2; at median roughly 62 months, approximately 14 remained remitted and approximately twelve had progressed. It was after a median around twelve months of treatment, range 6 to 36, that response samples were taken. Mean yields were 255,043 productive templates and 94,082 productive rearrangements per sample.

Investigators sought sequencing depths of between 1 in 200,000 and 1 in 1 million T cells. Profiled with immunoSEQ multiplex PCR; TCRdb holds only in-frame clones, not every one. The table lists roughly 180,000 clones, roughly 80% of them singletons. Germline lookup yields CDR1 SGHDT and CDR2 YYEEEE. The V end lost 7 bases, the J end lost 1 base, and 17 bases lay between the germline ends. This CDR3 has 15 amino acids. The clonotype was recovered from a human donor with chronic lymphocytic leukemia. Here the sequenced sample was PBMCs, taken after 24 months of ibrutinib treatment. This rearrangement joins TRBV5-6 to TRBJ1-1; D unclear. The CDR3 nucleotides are TGTGCCAGCCTAAGCTTGGCCGTCCAGAACACTGAAGCTTTCTTT. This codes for CASLSLAVQNTEAFF.